This TCR beta chain was retrieved from a study of OX40 agonist ivuxolimab in advanced cancers. Study as a whole: The mean age was approximately 60 years, ranging from about 20 to 79, with 65% to 90% of participants male.

As to this clone: Its specificity is not known.

Notes on the study in general: Relatively little clonal expansion, among the lowest observed, appeared in partial responders at 0.1-3.0 mg/kg.

Between the trimmed V and J ends, which lost 3 bases and 7 bases, there was a span of 12 bases. This CDR3 contains 14 residues. Germline V gene data show CDR1 as MNHNS and CDR2 as SASEGT. TCRdb keeps only in-frame clones here, not all; method: immunoSEQ multiplex PCR. Here the sample spans about 15,000 clones, about 77% being singletons. The input for sequencing was CD4+ or CD8+ T cells sorted from blood, taken in a trial of the OX40 agonist ivuxolimab. This receptor was taken from an adult with an advanced solid tumor such as melanoma, head and neck, liver or kidney cancer. The J gene is TRBJ1-4, the V gene TRBV6-1, with D tentatively TRBD1 (5 bases). The CDR3 region is CASSEPGRSEKLFF. CDR3 in DNA: TGTGCCAGCAGTGAGCCAGGGAGGTCTGAAAAACTGTTTTTT.